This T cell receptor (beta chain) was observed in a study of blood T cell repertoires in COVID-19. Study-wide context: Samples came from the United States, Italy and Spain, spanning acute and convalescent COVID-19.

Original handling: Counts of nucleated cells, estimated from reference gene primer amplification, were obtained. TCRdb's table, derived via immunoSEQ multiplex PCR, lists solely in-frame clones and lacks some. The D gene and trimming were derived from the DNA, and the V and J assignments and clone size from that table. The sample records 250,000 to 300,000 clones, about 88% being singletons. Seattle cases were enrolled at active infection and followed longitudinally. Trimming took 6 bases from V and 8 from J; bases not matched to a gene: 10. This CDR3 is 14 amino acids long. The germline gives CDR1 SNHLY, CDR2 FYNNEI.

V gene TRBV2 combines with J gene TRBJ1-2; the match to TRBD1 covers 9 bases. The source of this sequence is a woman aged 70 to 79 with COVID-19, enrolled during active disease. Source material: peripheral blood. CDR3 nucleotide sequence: TGTGCCAGCAGCAATTCGGGACAGGGATCAGGCTACACCTTC. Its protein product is CASSNSGQGSGYTF.